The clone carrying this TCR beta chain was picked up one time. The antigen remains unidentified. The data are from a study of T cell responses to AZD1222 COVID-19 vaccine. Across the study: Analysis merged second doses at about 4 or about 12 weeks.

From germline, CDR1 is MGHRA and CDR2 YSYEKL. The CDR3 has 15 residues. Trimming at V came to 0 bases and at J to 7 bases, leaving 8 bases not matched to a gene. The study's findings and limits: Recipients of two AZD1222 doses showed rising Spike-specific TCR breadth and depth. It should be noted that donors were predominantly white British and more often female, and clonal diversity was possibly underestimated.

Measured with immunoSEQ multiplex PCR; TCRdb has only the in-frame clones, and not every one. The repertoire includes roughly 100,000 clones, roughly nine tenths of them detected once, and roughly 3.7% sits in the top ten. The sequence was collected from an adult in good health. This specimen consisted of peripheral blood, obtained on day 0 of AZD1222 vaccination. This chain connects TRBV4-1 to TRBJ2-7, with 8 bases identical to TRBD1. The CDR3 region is CASSQEWQGAREQYF. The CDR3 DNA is TGCGCCAGCAGCCAAGAGTGGCAGGGGGCGAGGGAGCAGTACTTC.